This T cell receptor beta chain stems from a study of blood T cell repertoires in COVID-19. Study-level background: The origin of the acute and convalescent COVID-19 samples was the United States, Italy and Spain.

In the study's own analysis: Quantification of nucleated cells was approximated via reference gene primer amplification. The method was immunoSEQ multiplex PCR; TCRdb's version includes in-frame clones alone and lacks a portion of them. That table is the source of V, J and clone size, and D and trimming were worked out from the DNA. The sample shows about 220,000 clones, 86% of them seen only once. This clone was observed a few times. V trimming: 2 bases; J trimming: 5 bases; junction bases outside the gene matches: 3. The CDR3 consists of 14 residues. Germline CDR1 reads MNHEY; CDR2 reads SVGEGT. The chain recombines TRBV6-2 or TRBV6-3 with TRBJ1-1, with TRBD1 identical over 9 bases. The sample comprised peripheral blood. The sequence was obtained from a man under 40 who had recovered from COVID-19. Here the CDR3 reads CASSYRDRVTEAFF. The DNA for the CDR3 is TGTGCCAGCAGTTACCGGGACAGGGTAACTGAAGCTTTCTTT.